These T cell receptor beta chains were read from a single sample in a study of cytomegalovirus exposure and HLA in healthy donors. Generated by immunoSEQ multiplex PCR, the TCRdb table keeps only in-frame clones and is missing some. Of 65,000 to 70,000 clones listed, 85% to 90% are singletons. The specimen was PBMCs. The receptors were gathered from a woman in her 30s in good health and CMV-seropositive. Each CDR3 is given with its conserved first and last residue. A D gene is named only where the DNA matches it firmly. Clone size, where shown, is once, few, many, or a class for clones that have expanded.

>once|TRBJ2-2|TRBV28|TRBD1
TGTGCCAGCGGCCTCGAGGGGGCTCACACCGGGGAGCTGTTTTTT
CASGLEGAHTGELFF
>once|TRBJ1-1|TRBV6-1|-
TGTGCCAGCAGTTATGACAGGAACACTGAAGCTTTCTTT
CASSYDRNTEAFF
>-|TRBJ2-3|TRBV7-2|TRBD2
TGTGCCAGCAGCTTAGCTAGCGGGGCAATCACAGATACGCAGTATTTT
CASSLASGAITDTQYF
>-|TRBJ2-1|TRBV5-1|-
TGCGCCAGCTCACCCGGAGCCCTAGCGAGTGCAGATGAGCAGTTCTTC
CASSPGALASADEQFF
>-|TRBJ2-7|TRBV29-1|-
TGCAGCGTTGAAGCGTGGGAGACCCTCTACGAGCAGTACTTC
CSVEAWETLYEQYF
>-|TRBJ2-7|TRBV6-1|TRBD1
TGTGCCAGCAGGGCCCGACAGGGGATTTACGAGCAGTACTTC
CASRARQGIYEQYF
>-|TRBJ2-5|TRBV7-2|-
TGTGCCAGCAGCTTACTAGTAGGAATGTGGGAGTCTAGGGAGACCCAGTACTTC
CASSLLVGMWESRETQYF
>-|TRBJ1-1|TRBV7-9|-
TGTGCCAGCAGCGATGAGGTAGTGAACACTGAAGCTTTCTTT
CASSDEVVNTEAFF
>-|TRBJ2-1|TRBV25-1|TRBD2
TGTGCCAGCAGTGTAAGTGGGCTAGCGGATAGCTCCTACAATGAGCAGTTCTTC
CASSVSGLADSSYNEQFF
>-|TRBJ1-5|TRBV5-1|TRBD1
TGCGCCAGCAGTCCTGGACAGGCAAATCAGCCCCAGCATTTT
CASSPGQANQPQHF
>-|TRBJ2-5|TRBV6-4|-
TGTGCCAGCAGTGGAGGAGGGACCCAGTACTTC
CASSGGGTQYF
>-|TRBJ1-1|TRBV6-5|TRBD1
TGTGCCAGCTCCCCTGGACAGGGTAACACTGAAGCTTTCTTT
CASSPGQGNTEAFF
>-|TRBJ2-6|TRBV2|-
TGTGCCAGCACATTCTTTTACTCTGGGGCCGACGTCCTGACTTTC
CASTFFYSGADVLTF
>-|TRBJ2-6|TRBV6-5|TRBD2
TGTGCCAGCAACCCAGGGAGGGCATCCGTCCTGACTTTC
CASNPGRASVLTF
>-|TRBJ2-2|TRBV2|-
TGTGCCAGCAGTGGAGGGAGCTTCTACACCGGGGAGCTGTTTTTT
CASSGGSFYTGELFF
>-|TRBJ2-1|TRBV7-9|TRBD2
TGTGCCAGCAGCTTAGTACTAGCGGGAGCCAATGAGCAGTTCTTC
CASSLVLAGANEQFF
>-|TRBJ2-7|TRBV7-8|-
TGTGCCAGCAGCCTTTACAGGGTGGCCTACGAGCAGTACTTC
CASSLYRVAYEQYF
>-|TRBJ2-7|TRBV9|-
TGTGCCAGCAGCGTAGGAAGACGGGACGAGCAGTACTTC
CASSVGRRDEQYF
>-|TRBJ1-5|TRBV5-1|TRBD1
TGCGCCAGCAGCCCAGGACAGGAGGGGGTTAGGCAGCCCCAGCACTTT
CASSPGQEGVRQPQHF
>-|TRBJ2-1|TRBV6-6|-
TGTGCCAGCAGTTACTCGGGGGGCTACAATGAGCAGTTCTTC
CASSYSGGYNEQFF
>-|TRBJ2-1|TRBV5-1|TRBD2
TGCGCCAGCAGCTTAGAGGGACTAGCGGTGTACAATGAGCAGTTCTTC
CASSLEGLAVYNEQFF
>-|TRBJ2-7|TRBV10-3|TRBD1
TGTGCCATCAGTGAGTCGGGACAGCGATACGAGCAGTACTTC
CAISESGQRYEQYF